These 22 T cell receptor beta chains originate from one sample sequenced in a study of PD-1 blockade in classical Hodgkin lymphoma. Profiled with immunoSEQ multiplex PCR; TCRdb holds only in-frame clones, not every one. Of 75,000 to 95,000 clones in the sample, 65% to 85% were seen once. Time point noted: cycle 4 day 1 (C4D1), after five to seven weeks of nivolumab. After autologous stem cell transplantation all patients relapsed, and prior brentuximab vedotin exposure differed between cohorts. This specimen consisted of peripheral blood mononuclear cells (PBMCs), obtained before the fourth cycle of nivolumab. These receptor sequences come from a human donor with classical Hodgkin lymphoma.

This clone was seen once. The J gene is TRBJ2-5, the V gene TRBV5-1; 10 positions match TRBD2. The V gene end was trimmed by 2 bases and the J gene end by 2 bases; junction bases not matched to a gene: 9. Germline-derived CDR1 and CDR2 are SGHRS and YFSETQ. CDR3 size: 17 residues. Here the CDR3 DNA reads TGCGCCAGCAGCTTTTCACTAGCGGGATCGGGACAAGAGACCCAGTACTTC. Protein: CASSFSLAGSGQETQYF.

The chain is built from TRBV6-5 and TRBJ1-1; D is uncertain. The V gene lost 2 bases and the J gene lost 6 bases, with 13 bases spanning the gap. CDR1 and CDR2 from the germline V gene are MNHEY and SVGAGI. This CDR3 has 14 residues. Here the CDR3 reads CASSYMRATAEAFF. The CDR3 DNA sequence: TGTGCCAGCAGTTACATGAGGGCGACGGCTGAAGCTTTCTTT.

The chain links TRBV11-2 to TRBJ2-7; 7 bases are a match to TRBD1. V trimming: 1 base; J trimming: 3 bases; junction bases outside the gene matches: 6. CDR3 size: 15 residues. Germline V gene lookup returns CDR1 SGHAT and CDR2 FQNNGV. CDR3 loop: CASSLGGGPYYEQYF. As DNA, the CDR3 is TGTGCCAGCAGCTTAGGAGGGGGCCCGTACTACGAGCAGTACTTC.

This sequence joins TRBV29-1 and TRBJ2-3, with D unclear. Germline V lookup: CDR1 SQVTM, CDR2 ANQGSEA. V was clipped by 3 bases and J by 5 bases, with 6 bases between them. The CDR3 totals 11 residues. The DNA of the CDR3 is TGCAGCGTTGATGGCGGAGATACGCAGTATTTT. Translating gives CSVDGGDTQYF.

This rearrangement joins TRBV6-1 to TRBJ2-7, with 8 positions matching TRBD2. The CDR3 is made up of 14 amino acids. V shed 4 bases, J shed 12 bases, and the junction held 14 bases outside the gene matches. CDR1 MNHNS and CDR2 SASEGT come from the germline V gene. The CDR3 DNA follows: TGTGCCAGCAGTGGGCCGGGACTAGAGGGAGTAGGGTACTTC. Protein product: CASSGPGLEGVGYF.

The chain couples TRBV5-1 to TRBJ2-2; 7 nucleotides line up with TRBD2. The length of the CDR3 is 16 residues. Germline CDR1 is SGHRS and CDR2 is YFSETQ. The J segment lost 2 bases and the V segment lost 0 bases, leaving 4 bases of the junction unmatched. The CDR3 protein is CASSLGLAANTGELFF. The DNA of the CDR3 is TGCGCCAGCAGCTTGGGGCTAGCGGCTAACACCGGGGAGCTGTTTTTT.

J is TRBJ2-7 and V is TRBV14; D gene unclear. Trimming pared 4 bases from V and 3 bases from J, leaving 7 bases between. CDR1 and CDR2 (germline): SGHDN, FVKESK. The CDR3 extends over 12 amino acids. The CDR3 DNA follows: TGTGCCAGCAGCCCGCCAAACTACGAGCAGTACTTC. Translating gives CASSPPNYEQYF.

The chain carries TRBV2 and TRBJ2-4; TRBD1 aligns across 9 bases. The V and J ends lost 1 base and 9 bases, in that order; junction bases with no gene match: 7. The CDR3 has 15 amino acids. Germline V gene data show CDR1 as SNHLY and CDR2 as FYNNEI. The CDR3 loop is CASSEGDRAAIIQYF. The DNA of the CDR3 is TGTGCCAGCAGTGAAGGGGACAGGGCCGCGATCATTCAGTACTTC.

The gene calls are TRBV9 and TRBJ2-5; no firm D call. The CDR3 runs to 15 residues. Germline assignment: CDR1 SGDLS and CDR2 YYNGEE. Trimming removed 0 bases at V and 5 bases at J, with 14 bases between. CDR3: CASSVAGGIGETQYF. The CDR3 bases are TGTGCCAGCAGCGTAGCTGGTGGGATCGGGGAGACCCAGTACTTC.

The chain links TRBV7-9 to TRBJ2-2; 8 nucleotides line up with TRBD2. The CDR3 covers 16 residues. Germline CDR1 is SEHNR and CDR2 is FQNEAQ (reference sequence). V shed 1 base and J 5 bases; nucleotides not matched to a gene: 6. The CDR3 region has the DNA TGTGCCAGCAGCTTAGGTCGATCGGGAGGGACCGGGGAGCTGTTTTTT. It specifies CASSLGRSGGTGELFF.

The J gene is TRBJ2-7, the V gene TRBV6-5; 7 bases are a match to TRBD1. V lost 4 bases and J lost 7; bases outside the gene matches: 1. Germline values: CDR1 MNHEY, CDR2 SVGAGI. The CDR3 covers 11 residues. In DNA form, the CDR3 reads TGTGCCAGCAGTTCAGGGGGTGAGCAGTACTTC. Translated, it gives CASSSGGEQYF.

The J gene is TRBJ1-2, the V gene TRBV5-1; 9 nucleotides match TRBD1. CDR1 and CDR2 (germline): SGHRS, YFSETQ. The junction had 11 bases not matched to a gene; V was cut back by 4 bases and J by 4 bases. This CDR3 contains 16 residues. The CDR3 loop reads CASSATGTGFGYGYTF. CDR3 DNA sequence: TGCGCCAGCAGCGCGACCGGGACAGGGTTCGGCTATGGCTACACCTTC. The variable domain in full, completed from reference TRBV5-1 and TRBJ1-2, reads KAGVTQTPRYLIKTRGQQVTLSCSPISGHRSVSWYQQTPGQGLQFLFEYFSETQRNKGNFPGRFSGRQFSNSRSEMNVSTLELGDSALYLCASSATGTGFGYGYTFGSGTRLTVV.

CDR3 sequence: CASSSRGQPQHF. CDR3 nucleotides: TGTGCCAGCAGTTCTCGGGGTCAGCCCCAGCATTTT. V gene TRBV6-6 combines with J gene TRBJ1-5; no firm D call. This CDR3 region has 12 residues. Germline V gives CDR1 MNHNY, CDR2 SVGAGI (reference sequence). Trimming cost V 4 bases and J 6 bases, with 7 bases left between them.

The rearrangement joins TRBV19 to TRBJ1-1; D remains ambiguous. The CDR3 sequence is 14 residues long. Per the germline V gene, CDR1 is LNHDA and CDR2 is SQIVND (reference sequence). V was pared by 7 bases and J by 6 bases, with 18 bases between. CDR3 sequence (DNA): TGTGCCAGTATGGAGAGACCCCTTTGGGCTGAAGCTTTCTTT. It specifies CASMERPLWAEAFF.

The rearrangement uses TRBV9 and TRBJ1-2; D is possibly TRBD1 (6 bases). This CDR3 has 14 amino acids. The germline V and J ends were trimmed by 4 bases and 2 bases, with 12 bases remaining between them. CDR1 SGDLS and CDR2 YYNGEE come from the germline V gene. The CDR3 here is CASSPKGGNYGYTF. In DNA form, the CDR3 reads TGTGCCAGCAGCCCCAAAGGGGGGAACTATGGCTACACCTTC.

The chain couples TRBV13 to TRBJ1-2; D may be TRBD1 (6 bases). Germline V gives CDR1 PRHDT, CDR2 FYEKMQ (reference sequence). V was trimmed by 5 bases and J by 5 bases, leaving 18 bases between them. The CDR3 length is 15 residues. CDR3 in DNA: TGTGCCAGCAGCCCCTTCCGTAGGGGGGGGTATGGCTACACCTTC. Protein product: CASSPFRRGGYGYTF.

This chain uses TRBV6-5 with TRBJ1-1, with D hard to call. V lost 7 bases to trimming and J lost 5 bases, with 8 bases between them. CDR1 and CDR2 (germline): MNHEY, SVGAGI. There are 11 residues in the CDR3. CDR3 residues: CASTKGTEAFF. In DNA form, the CDR3 reads TGTGCCAGCACCAAGGGAACTGAAGCTTTCTTT.

The V gene is TRBV5-1, the J gene TRBJ1-2; D gene unclear. This CDR3 contains 16 residues. The germline V and J ends were trimmed by 0 bases and 8 bases, with 20 bases remaining between them. CDR1 is SGHRS, CDR2 YFSETQ, per germline. In DNA form, the CDR3 reads TGCGCCAGCAGCTTGGGGGGTGGCAGGACCCAGTGGGGCTACACCTTC. It encodes CASSLGGGRTQWGYTF.

V gene TRBV29-1 combines with J gene TRBJ2-2, with 9 bases that match TRBD2. The CDR3 is 13 amino acids. From germline, CDR1 is SQVTM and CDR2 ANQGSEA. V lost 7 bases and J lost 3; bases outside the gene matches: 3. CDR3 DNA: TGCAGCGCGCGACTAGCGGACACCGGGGAGCTGTTTTTT. It encodes CSARLADTGELFF.

The V call is TRBV25-1, the J call TRBJ2-2; TRBD2 aligns across 7 bases. This CDR3 spans 16 amino acids. Germline lookup yields CDR1 MGHDK and CDR2 SYGVNS. The ends lost 6 bases at V and 6 bases at J; junction bases unmatched: 13. This CDR3 reads CASRSSRGEDPGELFF. The CDR3 DNA is TGTGCCAGCAGATCATCCCGGGGGGAGGACCCCGGGGAGCTGTTTTTT.

V usage is TRBV29-1 and J usage is TRBJ2-5; D is perhaps TRBD1 or TRBD2 (5 bases each). Trimming left V 5 bases short and J 1 base short, with 11 bases between. CDR1 and CDR2 (germline): SQVTM, ANQGSEA. There are 13 residues in the CDR3. CDR3: CSVRSGTQETQYF. DNA of the CDR3: TGCAGCGTTAGATCCGGGACCCAAGAGACCCAGTACTTC.

CDR3 nucleotides: TGCGCCAGCAGCTTTGAGCGGAATGAGCAGTTCTTC. Translated, it gives CASSFERNEQFF. The V and J genes are TRBV5-1 and TRBJ2-1; possible D gene TRBD2, 5 bases. The CDR3 covers 12 residues. Germline CDR1 and CDR2: SGHRS and YFSETQ. V shed 2 bases and J shed 7 bases, with 7 bases lying between them.